A selection of T cell receptor beta chains follows, all from one sample in a study of STAT5B mutations in CD4+ large granular lymphocyte leukemia. Clones were sequenced by immunoSEQ multiplex PCR, and TCRdb holds only the in-frame ones, with some missing. Of around 31,000 clones listed, about two thirds were seen once; the top ten hold 1.5% to 2%. The source material was CD4+ T cells from blood buffy coats. These receptors originate from a human donor in good health. CDR3s include the opening cysteine and the closing phenylalanine or tryptophan. Each record gives: D gene, J gene, clone size, V gene, CDR3 protein, CDR3 DNA. D genes are given only for firm matches. Expanded clones are given a class, and other clones once, few, many or no size at all.

>NA|TRBJ2-2|NA|TRBV10-3
CAINTDPRAGELFF
TGTGCCATCAATACCGACCCTCGGGCCGGGGAGCTGTTTTTT
>NA|TRBJ1-2|once|TRBV5-1
CASSQYGQSYGYTF
TGCGCCAGCAGCCAATACGGACAGTCATATGGCTACACCTTC
>NA|TRBJ1-2|NA|TRBV6-5
CASSQGHGYTF
TGTGCCAGCAGCCAGGGTCATGGCTACACCTTC
>NA|TRBJ1-2|NA|TRBV5-6
CASSFSRRGYTF
TGTGCCAGCAGCTTTTCCAGGAGGGGCTACACCTTC
>TRBD1|TRBJ1-1|few|TRBV2
CASKLQGRPEAFF
TGTGCCAGCAAACTACAGGGGAGGCCTGAAGCTTTCTTT
>NA|TRBJ2-7|NA|TRBV7-2
CASSETGLYEQYF
TGTGCCAGCTCCGAGACAGGCCTCTACGAGCAGTACTTC
>TRBD1|TRBJ1-2|once|TRBV7-9
CASSIVGQGGGYTF
TGTGCCAGCAGCATCGTCGGACAGGGGGGTGGCTACACCTTC
>NA|TRBJ1-5|NA|TRBV6-1
CASSGTLQQPQHF
TGTGCCAGCAGTGGGACCCTGCAACAGCCCCAGCATTTT
>NA|TRBJ2-6|NA|TRBV27
CASSRAGVGANVLTF
TGTGCCAGCAGCCGCGCAGGCGTTGGGGCCAACGTCCTGACTTTC
>TRBD1|TRBJ1-1|NA|TRBV7-2
CASSLRGRYTEAFF
TGTGCCAGCAGCCTCAGGGGGAGGTACACTGAAGCTTTCTTT
>NA|TRBJ2-3|NA|TRBV11-2
CASSLRRGPTTDTQYF
TGTGCCAGCAGCTTAAGGAGGGGGCCTACCACAGATACGCAGTATTTT
>NA|TRBJ2-1|NA|TRBV4-3
CASSQDASADNEQFF
TGCGCCAGCAGCCAAGATGCTAGCGCGGACAATGAGCAGTTCTTC
>NA|TRBJ2-5|NA|TRBV9
CASTLRRETQYF
TGTGCCAGCACTCTGAGAAGAGAGACCCAGTACTTC
>NA|TRBJ2-4|few|TRBV6-6
CAIQGVAKNIQYF
TGTGCCATTCAAGGGGTAGCCAAAAACATTCAGTACTTC
>TRBD2|TRBJ2-1|NA|TRBV4-2
CASSQTTSPSSYNEQFF
TGTGCCAGCAGCCAAACGACTAGCCCGAGCTCCTACAATGAGCAGTTCTTC
>NA|TRBJ1-1|NA|TRBV6-5
CASSSSRRAFF
TGTGCCAGCAGCTCCTCCCGGAGAGCTTTCTTT
>NA|TRBJ1-3|NA|TRBV5-1
CASSFTGAQTGNTIYF
TGCGCCAGCAGCTTTACAGGTGCCCAAACTGGAAACACCATATATTTT
>NA|TRBJ1-5|NA|TRBV7-9
CASSFLTNQPQHF
TGTGCCAGCAGCTTTCTTACTAATCAGCCCCAGCATTTT
>NA|TRBJ1-2|NA|TRBV5-6
CASSTPIGHGYTF
TGTGCCAGCAGCACCCCCATCGGCCATGGCTACACCTTC
>NA|TRBJ1-1|few|TRBV16
CASSQPNRAPYAEAFF
TGTGCCAGCAGCCAACCAAACAGGGCTCCGTACGCTGAAGCTTTCTTT
>NA|TRBJ1-6|NA|TRBV19
CASSIDSGESSYNSPLHF
TGTGCCAGTAGTATAGATTCGGGGGAAAGCTCCTATAATTCACCCCTCCACTTT
>NA|TRBJ2-1|NA|TRBV5-4
CASSLRTANNEQFF
TGTGCCAGCAGCTTGAGAACAGCTAACAATGAGCAGTTCTTC
>NA|TRBJ2-5|NA|TRBV19
CASSRDGQETQYF
TGTGCCAGTAGTAGGGACGGCCAAGAGACCCAGTACTTC
>NA|TRBJ2-7|NA|TRBV5-4
CASSPPGTNEQYF
TGTGCCAGCAGCCCGCCCGGGACCAACGAGCAGTACTTC
>NA|TRBJ1-1|NA|TRBV7-9
CASSLHRVNTEAFF
TGTGCCAGCAGCCTCCACAGGGTGAACACTGAAGCTTTCTTT
>NA|TRBJ1-4|few|TRBV19
CASSLDSSSEKLFF
TGTGCCAGTAGTTTGGACAGCAGTTCCGAAAAACTGTTTTTT
>NA|TRBJ1-1|few|TRBV10-3
CAISDWGTMNTEAFF
TGTGCCATCAGTGACTGGGGGACAATGAACACTGAAGCTTTCTTT
>TRBD2|TRBJ2-7|NA|TRBV7-9
CASSLSGTSGARSSYEQYF
TGTGCCAGCAGCCTATCCGGGACTAGCGGGGCAAGAAGCTCCTACGAGCAGTACTTC
>NA|TRBJ2-4|NA|TRBV6-5
CASSPGVPKNIQYF
TGTGCCAGCAGCCCGGGGGTTCCCAAAAACATTCAGTACTTC
>TRBD1|TRBJ2-2|NA|TRBV5-6
CASSFGTGNAGELFF
TGTGCCAGCAGCTTTGGGACAGGGAATGCCGGGGAGCTGTTTTTT
>NA|TRBJ2-5|few|TRBV7-9
CASSPRGPQTQYF
TGTGCCAGCAGCCCCCGTGGACCCCAGACCCAGTACTTC
>NA|TRBJ1-6|once|TRBV5-5
CASSLGQTSSYNSPLHF
TGTGCCAGCAGCTTGGGGCAGACTAGCTCCTATAATTCACCCCTCCACTTT
>NA|TRBJ2-1|few|TRBV9
CASSVSGRDEQFF
TGTGCCAGCAGCGTAAGCGGCCGCGATGAGCAGTTCTTC
>NA|TRBJ2-7|NA|TRBV5-5
CASSLLGYEQYF
TGTGCCAGCAGCTTGCTTGGCTACGAGCAGTACTTC
>NA|TRBJ2-3|NA|TRBV10-2
CASSEPRDTDPTDTQYF
TGCGCCAGCAGTGAGCCCCGGGACACCGATCCCACAGATACGCAGTATTTT
>NA|TRBJ1-1|few|TRBV4-1
CASSQESGRNTEAFF
TGCGCCAGCAGCCAAGAGTCGGGCCGGAACACTGAAGCTTTCTTT
>NA|TRBJ2-7|NA|TRBV29-1
CSVEAGQGYEQYF
TGCAGCGTTGAAGCCGGTCAGGGCTACGAGCAGTACTTC
>TRBD2|TRBJ2-5|NA|TRBV5-1
CASSSGLAGQETQYF
TGCGCCAGCAGCTCGGGACTAGCGGGGCAAGAGACCCAGTACTTC
>NA|TRBJ1-5|NA|TRBV6-5
CASSTFQEQPQHF
TGTGCCAGCAGTACCTTTCAGGAGCAGCCCCAGCATTTT
>NA|TRBJ1-6|NA|TRBV7-6
CASSLARQGRNSPLHF
TGTGCCAGCAGCTTAGCTCGTCAGGGTAGAAACTCACCCCTCCACTTT
>NA|TRBJ1-1|NA|TRBV19
CASTRTVLSTEAFF
TGTGCCAGTACCCGGACAGTCCTCTCAACTGAAGCTTTCTTT
>NA|TRBJ1-5|few|TRBV2
CASSEERDQPQHF
TGTGCCAGCAGTGAAGAGAGGGATCAGCCCCAGCATTTT
>NA|TRBJ2-1|NA|TRBV19
CASSIKLSEQFF
TGTGCCAGTAGTATTAAGTTATCTGAGCAGTTCTTC
>TRBD2|TRBJ2-5|once|TRBV4-2
CASSQASGGPQETQYF
TGTGCCAGCAGCCAAGCTAGCGGGGGGCCTCAAGAGACCCAGTACTTC
>TRBD1|TRBJ1-1|few|TRBV10-2
CASRTGLYTEAFF
TGCGCCAGCAGGACAGGGTTGTACACTGAAGCTTTCTTT
>NA|TRBJ2-1|once|TRBV6-1
CASSEAPRNYNEQFF
TGTGCCAGCAGTGAAGCGCCCAGGAACTACAATGAGCAGTTCTTC
>TRBD2|TRBJ2-7|NA|TRBV19
CASSISGGASYEQYF
TGTGCCAGTAGTATTAGCGGGGGGGCATCCTACGAGCAGTACTTC
>TRBD2|TRBJ2-5|NA|TRBV5-6
CASSLSWGGETQYF
TGTGCCAGCAGCCTCTCCTGGGGGGGGGAGACCCAGTACTTC
>NA|TRBJ1-4|once|TRBV2
CASSTGVQKLFF
TGTGCCAGCAGTACAGGAGTTCAAAAACTGTTTTTT
>NA|TRBJ2-3|once|TRBV2
CASSELGQSLGNTQYF
TGTGCCAGCAGTGAATTGGGTCAGAGCCTCGGAAATACGCAGTATTTT
>NA|TRBJ1-6|NA|TRBV5-6
CASRLGSSPLHF
TGTGCCAGCAGACTGGGTTCCTCACCCCTCCACTTT
>NA|TRBJ1-5|NA|TRBV6-6
CASSAGTSNQPQHF
TGTGCCAGCAGCGCCGGGACAAGCAATCAGCCCCAGCATTTT
>NA|TRBJ1-6|NA|TRBV27
CASSFGLQALGVWDSNSPLHF
TGTGCCAGCAGTTTTGGCCTACAGGCCCTTGGTGTGTGGGACTCAAATTCACCCCTCCACTTT
>NA|TRBJ1-3|NA|TRBV30
CAWSWTGNTIYF
TGTGCCTGGTCCTGGACTGGAAACACCATATATTTT